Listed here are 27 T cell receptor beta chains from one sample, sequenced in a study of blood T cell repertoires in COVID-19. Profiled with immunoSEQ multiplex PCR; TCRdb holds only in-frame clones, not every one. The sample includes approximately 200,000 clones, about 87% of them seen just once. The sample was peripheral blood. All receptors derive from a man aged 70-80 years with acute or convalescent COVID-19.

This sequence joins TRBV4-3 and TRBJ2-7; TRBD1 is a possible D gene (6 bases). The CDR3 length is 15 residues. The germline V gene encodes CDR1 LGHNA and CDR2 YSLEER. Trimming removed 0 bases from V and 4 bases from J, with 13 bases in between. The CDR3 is CASSQDIQGRYEQYF. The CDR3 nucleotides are TGCGCCAGCAGCCAAGATATCCAGGGGCGGTACGAGCAGTACTTC.

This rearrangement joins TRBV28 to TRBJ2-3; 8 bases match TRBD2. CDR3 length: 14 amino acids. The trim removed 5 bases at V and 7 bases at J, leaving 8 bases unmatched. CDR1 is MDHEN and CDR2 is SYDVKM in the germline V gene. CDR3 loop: CASSPSGGAHTQYF. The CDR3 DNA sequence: TGTGCCAGCAGTCCTTCGGGGGGGGCCCATACGCAGTATTTT.

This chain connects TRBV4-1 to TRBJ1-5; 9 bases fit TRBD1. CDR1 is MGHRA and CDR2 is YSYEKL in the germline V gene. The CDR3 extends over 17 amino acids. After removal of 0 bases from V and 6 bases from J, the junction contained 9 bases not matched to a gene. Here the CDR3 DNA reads TGCGCCAGCAGCCAAGAATGGACCGGGACAGGGTTTCAGCCCCAGCATTTT. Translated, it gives CASSQEWTGTGFQPQHF.

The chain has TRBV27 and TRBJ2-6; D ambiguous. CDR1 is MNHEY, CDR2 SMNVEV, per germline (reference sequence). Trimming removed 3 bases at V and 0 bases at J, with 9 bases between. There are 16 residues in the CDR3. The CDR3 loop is CASSFGRLSGANVLTF. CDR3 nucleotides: TGTGCCAGCAGTTTCGGAAGACTCTCTGGGGCCAACGTCCTGACTTTC.

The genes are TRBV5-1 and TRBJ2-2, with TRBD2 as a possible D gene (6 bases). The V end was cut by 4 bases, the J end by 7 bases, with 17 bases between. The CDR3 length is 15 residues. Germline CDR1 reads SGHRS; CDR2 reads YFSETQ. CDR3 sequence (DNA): TGCGCCAGCAGCACCAAGGACTATAAGGGCGGGGAGCTGTTTTTT. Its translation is CASSTKDYKGGELFF.

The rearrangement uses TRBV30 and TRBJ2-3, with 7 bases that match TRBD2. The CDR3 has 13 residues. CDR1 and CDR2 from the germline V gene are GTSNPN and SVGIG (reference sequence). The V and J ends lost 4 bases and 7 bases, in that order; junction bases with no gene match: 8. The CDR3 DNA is TGTGCCTGGACCCTGGGAGGGATAAATACGCAGTATTTT. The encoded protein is CAWTLGGINTQYF.

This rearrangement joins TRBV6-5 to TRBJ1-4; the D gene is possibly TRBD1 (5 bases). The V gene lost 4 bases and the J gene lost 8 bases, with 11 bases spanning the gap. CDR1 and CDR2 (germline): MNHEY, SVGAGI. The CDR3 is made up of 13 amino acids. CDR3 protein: CASSLGLGEKLFF. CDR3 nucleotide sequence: TGTGCCAGCAGTTTGGGGCTAGGGGAAAAACTGTTTTTT.

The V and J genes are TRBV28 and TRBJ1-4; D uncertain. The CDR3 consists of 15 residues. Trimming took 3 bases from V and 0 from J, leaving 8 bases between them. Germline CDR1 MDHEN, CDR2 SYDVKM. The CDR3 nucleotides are TGTGCCAGCAGTTTTAGCCTTGCAACTAATGAAAAACTGTTTTTT. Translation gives CASSFSLATNEKLFF.

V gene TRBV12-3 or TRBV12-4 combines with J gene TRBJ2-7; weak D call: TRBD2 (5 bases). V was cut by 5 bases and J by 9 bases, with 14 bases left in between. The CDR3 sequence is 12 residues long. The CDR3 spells CASSTGTRGQYF. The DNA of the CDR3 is TGTGCCAGCAGTACGGGAACCCGGGGGCAGTACTTC.

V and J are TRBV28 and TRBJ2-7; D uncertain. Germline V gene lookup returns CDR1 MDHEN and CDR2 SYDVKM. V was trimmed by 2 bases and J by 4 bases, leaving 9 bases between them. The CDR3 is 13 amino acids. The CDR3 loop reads CASSLQASYEQYF. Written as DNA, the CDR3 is TGTGCCAGCAGTTTACAAGCGTCGTACGAGCAGTACTTC.

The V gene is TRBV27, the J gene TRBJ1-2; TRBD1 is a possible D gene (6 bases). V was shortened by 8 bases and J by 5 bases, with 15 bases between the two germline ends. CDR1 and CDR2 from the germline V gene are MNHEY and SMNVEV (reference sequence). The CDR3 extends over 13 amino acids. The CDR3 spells CASALRGGYGYTF. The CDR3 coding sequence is TGTGCCAGCGCTTTAAGGGGGGGTTATGGCTACACCTTC.

The CDR3 sequence: CASSLQGAYGYTF. The CDR3 DNA reads TGTGCCAGCAGCCTACAGGGCGCCTATGGCTACACCTTC. V usage is TRBV6-2 or TRBV6-3 and J usage is TRBJ1-2; maybe TRBD1 (6 bases). The CDR3 has 13 amino acids. Trimming pared 6 bases from V and 4 bases from J, leaving 12 bases between. The germline CDR1 and CDR2 sequences are MNHEY and SVGEGT.

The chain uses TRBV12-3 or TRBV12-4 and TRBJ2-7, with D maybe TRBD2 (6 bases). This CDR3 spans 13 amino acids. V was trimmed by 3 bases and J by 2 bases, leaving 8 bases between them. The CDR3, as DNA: TGTGCCAGCAGTTTTAGCGGAGCCTACGAGCAGTACTTC. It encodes CASSFSGAYEQYF.

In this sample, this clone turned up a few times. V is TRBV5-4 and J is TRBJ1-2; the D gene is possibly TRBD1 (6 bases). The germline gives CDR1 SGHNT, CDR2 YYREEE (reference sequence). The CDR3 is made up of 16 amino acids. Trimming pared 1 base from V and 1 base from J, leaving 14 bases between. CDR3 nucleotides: TGTGCCAGCAGCTTGCCCCGGACAGAATTTAACTATGGCTACACCTTC. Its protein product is CASSLPRTEFNYGYTF. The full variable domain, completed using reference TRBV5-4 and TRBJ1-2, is ETGVTQSPTHLIKTRGQQVTLRCSSQSGHNTVSWYQQALGQGPQFIFQYYREEENGRGNFPPRFSGLQFPNYSSELNVNALELDDSALYLCASSLPRTEFNYGYTFGSGTRLTVV.

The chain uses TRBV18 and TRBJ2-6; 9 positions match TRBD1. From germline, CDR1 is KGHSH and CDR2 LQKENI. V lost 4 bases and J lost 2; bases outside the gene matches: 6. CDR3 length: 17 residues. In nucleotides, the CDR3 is TGTGCCAGCTCACGGACAGGGGAGAGAGCTGGGGCCAACGTCCTGACTTTC. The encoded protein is CASSRTGERAGANVLTF. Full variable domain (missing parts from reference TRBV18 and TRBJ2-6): NAGVMQNPRHLVRRRGQEARLRCSPMKGHSHVYWYRQLPEEGLKFMVYLQKENIIDESGMPKERFSAEFPKEGPSILRIQQVVRGDSAAYFCASSRTGERAGANVLTFGAGSRLTVL.

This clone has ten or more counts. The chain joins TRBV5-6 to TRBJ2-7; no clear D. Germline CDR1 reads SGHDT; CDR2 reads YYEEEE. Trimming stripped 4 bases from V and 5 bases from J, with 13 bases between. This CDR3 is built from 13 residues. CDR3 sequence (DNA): TGTGCCAGCAGCCTTGGAGTGTCCCACGAGCAGTACTTC. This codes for CASSLGVSHEQYF.

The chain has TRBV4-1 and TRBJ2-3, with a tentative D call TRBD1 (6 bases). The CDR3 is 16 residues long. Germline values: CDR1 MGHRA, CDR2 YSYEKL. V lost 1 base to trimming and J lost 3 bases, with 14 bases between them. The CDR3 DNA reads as TGCGCCAGCAGCCAAGTAGGACAGATCTTTACAGATACGCAGTATTTT. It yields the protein CASSQVGQIFTDTQYF.

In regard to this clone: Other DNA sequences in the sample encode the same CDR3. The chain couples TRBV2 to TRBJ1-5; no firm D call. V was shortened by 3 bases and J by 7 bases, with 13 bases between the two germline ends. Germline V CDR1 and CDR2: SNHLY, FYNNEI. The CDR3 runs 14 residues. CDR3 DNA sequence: TGTGCCAGCAGTGACCGGGGAGTAGGGCAGCCCCAGCATTTT. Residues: CASSDRGVGQPQHF. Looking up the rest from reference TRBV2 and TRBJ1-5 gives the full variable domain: EPEVTQTPSHQVTQMGQEVILRCVPISNHLYFYWYRQILGQKVEFLVSFYNNEISEKSEIFDDQFSVERPDGSNFTLKIRSTKLEDSAMYFCASSDRGVGQPQHFGDGTRLSIL.

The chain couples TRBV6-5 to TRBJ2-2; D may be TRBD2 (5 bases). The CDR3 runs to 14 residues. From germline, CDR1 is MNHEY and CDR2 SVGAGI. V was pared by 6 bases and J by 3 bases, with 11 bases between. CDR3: CASRWRTDTGELFF. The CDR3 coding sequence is TGTGCCAGCAGGTGGAGGACGGACACCGGGGAGCTGTTTTTT.

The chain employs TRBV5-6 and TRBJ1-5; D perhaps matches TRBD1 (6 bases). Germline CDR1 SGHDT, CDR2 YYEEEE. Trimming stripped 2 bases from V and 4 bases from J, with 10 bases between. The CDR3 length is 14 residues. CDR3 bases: TGTGCCAGCAGCTTTTACAGGGAGAATCAGCCCCAGCATTTT. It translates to CASSFYRENQPQHF.

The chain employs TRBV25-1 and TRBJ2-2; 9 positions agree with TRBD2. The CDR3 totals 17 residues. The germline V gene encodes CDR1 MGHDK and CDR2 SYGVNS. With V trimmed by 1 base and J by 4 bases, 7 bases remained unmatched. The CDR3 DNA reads TGTGCCAGCAGTGAATCTCCGGGACTAGCAGGCACCGGGGAGCTGTTTTTT. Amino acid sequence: CASSESPGLAGTGELFF.

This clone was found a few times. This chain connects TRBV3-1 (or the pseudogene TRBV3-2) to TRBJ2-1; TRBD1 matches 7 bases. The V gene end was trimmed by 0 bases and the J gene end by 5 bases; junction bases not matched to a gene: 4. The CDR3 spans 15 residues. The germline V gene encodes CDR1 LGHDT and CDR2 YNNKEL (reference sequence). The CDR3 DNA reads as TGTGCCAGCAGCCAAGAACCGGGACAGAACAATGAGCAGTTCTTC. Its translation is CASSQEPGQNNEQFF.

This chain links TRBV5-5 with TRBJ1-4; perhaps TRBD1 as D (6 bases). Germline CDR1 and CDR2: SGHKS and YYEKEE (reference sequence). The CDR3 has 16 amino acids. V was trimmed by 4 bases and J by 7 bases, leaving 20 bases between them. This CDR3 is CASSARQASDFEKLFF. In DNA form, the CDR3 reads TGTGCCAGCAGCGCCCGACAGGCGTCGGATTTTGAAAAACTGTTTTTT.

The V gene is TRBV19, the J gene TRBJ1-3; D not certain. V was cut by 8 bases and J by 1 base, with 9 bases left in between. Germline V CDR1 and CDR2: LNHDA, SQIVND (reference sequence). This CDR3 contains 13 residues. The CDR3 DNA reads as TGTGCCAGTGCCCGGGAGTCTGGAAACACCATATATTTT. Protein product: CASARESGNTIYF.

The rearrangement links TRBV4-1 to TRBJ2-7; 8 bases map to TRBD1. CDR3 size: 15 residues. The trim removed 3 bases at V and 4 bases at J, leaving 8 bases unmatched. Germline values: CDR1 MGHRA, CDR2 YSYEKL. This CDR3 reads CASSHGTGQGYEQYF. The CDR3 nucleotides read TGCGCCAGCAGCCATGGGACAGGACAAGGGTACGAGCAGTACTTC.

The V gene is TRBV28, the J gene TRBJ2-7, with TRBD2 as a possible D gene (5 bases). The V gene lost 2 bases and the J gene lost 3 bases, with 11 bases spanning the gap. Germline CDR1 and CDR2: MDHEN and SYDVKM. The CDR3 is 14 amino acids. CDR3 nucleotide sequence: TGTGCCAGCAGTTTAATGGGGAGTCGCTACGAGCAGTACTTC. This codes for CASSLMGSRYEQYF.

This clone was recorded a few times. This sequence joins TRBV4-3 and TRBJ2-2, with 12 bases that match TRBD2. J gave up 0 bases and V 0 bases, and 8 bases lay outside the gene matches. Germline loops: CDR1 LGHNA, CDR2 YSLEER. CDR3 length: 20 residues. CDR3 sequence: CASSQDLRTSGTTNTGELFF. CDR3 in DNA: TGCGCCAGCAGCCAAGATCTGCGGACTAGCGGGACTACGAACACCGGGGAGCTGTTTTTT.